The 30 T cell receptor beta chains below come from one sample, sequenced in a study of OX40 agonist ivuxolimab in advanced cancers. Some clones are missing from TCRdb's copy, which holds only in-frame ones; the method was immunoSEQ multiplex PCR. The data hold 45,000 to 55,000 clones, with around nine tenths observed a single time. Source: CD4+ or CD8+ T cells sorted from blood, taken in a trial of the OX40 agonist ivuxolimab. These receptor sequences come from an adult with an advanced solid tumor such as melanoma, head and neck, liver or kidney cancer.

This clone was counted only a few times. The J gene is TRBJ2-7, the V gene TRBV19; D gene ambiguous. The V end was cut by 6 bases, the J end by 2 bases, with 11 bases between. The CDR3 runs to 13 residues. The V gene's germline CDR1 is LNHDA and CDR2 SQIVND (reference sequence). The CDR3 protein is CASSLIFPYEQYF. CDR3 sequence (DNA): TGTGCCAGTAGCCTCATCTTTCCCTACGAGCAGTACTTC.

The CDR3 here is CASSEVGSHAYNEQFF. In DNA form, the CDR3 reads TGTGCCAGCTCGGAGGTCGGGAGTCACGCCTACAATGAGCAGTTCTTC. The chain couples TRBV2 to TRBJ2-1, with a weak D call TRBD2 (6 bases). The germline gives CDR1 SNHLY, CDR2 FYNNEI. Between the trimmed V and J ends, which lost 8 bases and 2 bases, there was a span of 19 bases. This CDR3 region has 16 residues.

The CDR3 coding sequence is TGTGCCAGCAGCAAGAGCTATCCGAACAATGAGCAGTTCTTC. It codes for CASSKSYPNNEQFF. The chain recombines TRBV21-1 with TRBJ2-1; the DNA was not compared with TRBD2, the D call given in the table. TRBV21-1 is a pseudogene locus. The CDR3 runs 14 residues.

This clone appeared a single time. This chain uses TRBV6-5 with TRBJ1-3; TRBD1 agrees at 8 bases. The germline gives CDR1 MNHEY, CDR2 SVGAGI. After removal of 2 bases from V and 4 bases from J, the junction contained 4 bases not matched to a gene. The CDR3 extends over 15 amino acids. The CDR3 sequence: CASSYSSGGGNTIYF. DNA of the CDR3: TGTGCCAGCAGTTACAGCTCAGGGGGCGGAAACACCATATATTTT.

The CDR3: CAWSAGTNTEAFF. CDR3 sequence (DNA): TGTGCCTGGAGTGCCGGGACGAACACTGAAGCTTTCTTT. The V and J genes are TRBV30 and TRBJ1-1; possible D gene TRBD1, 5 bases. The V end lost 1 base, the J end lost 1 base, and 7 bases lay between the germline ends. Germline CDR1 and CDR2: GTSNPN and SVGIG (reference sequence). The CDR3 length is 13 residues.

The rearrangement links TRBV30 to TRBJ1-2; D remains ambiguous. Per the germline V gene, CDR1 is GTSNPN and CDR2 is SVGIG (reference sequence). V was clipped by 4 bases and J by 1 base, with 4 bases between them. The CDR3 runs to 11 residues. This CDR3 reads CAWTDNYGYTF. CDR3 in DNA: TGTGCCTGGACAGATAACTATGGCTACACCTTC.

V is TRBV9 and J is TRBJ2-7, with 7 bases lining up with TRBD2. The ends lost 0 bases at V and 2 bases at J; junction bases unmatched: 8. This CDR3 is built from 16 residues. The germline V gene has CDR1 SGDLS and CDR2 YYNGEE. CDR3 DNA sequence: TGTGCCAGCAGCGTAGGTGGAGCGGGACCCCCCTACGAGCAGTACTTC. Encoded protein: CASSVGGAGPPYEQYF.

The genes are TRBV7-9 and TRBJ1-1; no clear D gene. This CDR3 is 15 amino acids long. Per the germline V gene, CDR1 is SEHNR and CDR2 is FQNEAQ (reference sequence). Trimming removed 5 bases from V and 5 bases from J, with 18 bases in between. The CDR3 is CASSGKGSFGTEAFF. CDR3 DNA: TGTGCCAGCAGCGGAAAGGGCTCTTTCGGGACTGAAGCTTTCTTT. Complete variable domain (other parts from reference TRBV7-9 and TRBJ1-1): DTGVSQNPRHKITKRGQNVTFRCDPISEHNRLYWYRQTLGQGPEFLTYFQNEAQLEKSRLLSDRFSAERPKGSFSTLEIQRTEQGDSAMYLCASSGKGSFGTEAFFGQGTRLTVV.

The rearrangement joins TRBV5-1 to TRBJ2-1, with D hard to call. The CDR3 sequence is 14 residues long. V dropped 4 bases and J dropped 4 bases, with 12 bases sitting between them. Per germline, CDR1 SGHRS and CDR2 YFSETQ. The CDR3: CASSTLGNYNEQFF. The CDR3 DNA is TGCGCCAGCAGCACCCTGGGGAATTACAATGAGCAGTTCTTC. The full variable domain, rest sourced from reference TRBV5-1 and TRBJ2-1, is KAGVTQTPRYLIKTRGQQVTLSCSPISGHRSVSWYQQTPGQGLQFLFEYFSETQRNKGNFPGRFSGRQFSNSRSEMNVSTLELGDSALYLCASSTLGNYNEQFFGPGTRLTVL.

The chain links TRBV2 to TRBJ1-5, with unresolved D. V lost 2 bases, J lost 3 bases, and 8 bases lay in between. CDR1 and CDR2 (germline): SNHLY, FYNNEI. CDR3 length: 14 amino acids. The CDR3 sequence: CASSEKVSNQPQHF. In DNA, the CDR3 is TGTGCCAGCAGTGAAAAGGTATCCAATCAGCCCCAGCATTTT.

This chain connects TRBV7-6 to TRBJ2-2; 7 bases align to TRBD2. There are 16 residues in the CDR3. Trimming at V came to 1 base and at J to 4 bases, leaving 6 bases not matched to a gene. CDR1 SGHVS and CDR2 FNYEAQ come from the germline V gene. CDR3 in amino acids: CASSLGAGATTGELFF. CDR3 DNA sequence: TGTGCCAGCAGCTTAGGGGCGGGAGCCACCACCGGGGAGCTGTTTTTT.

V gene TRBV19 combines with J gene TRBJ2-7, with 9 bases fitting TRBD1. V was clipped by 4 bases and J by 4 bases; unmatched bases: 8. The CDR3 is 15 amino acids. The germline V gene encodes CDR1 LNHDA and CDR2 SQIVND (reference sequence). The CDR3 sequence is CASSKQGAVGYEQYF. In nucleotides, the CDR3 is TGTGCCAGTAGTAAACAGGGGGCGGTCGGTTACGAGCAGTACTTC. Combining the CDR3 with reference TRBV19 and TRBJ2-7 gives the whole variable domain DGGITQSPKYLFRKEGQNVTLSCEQNLNHDAMYWYRQDPGQGLRLIYYSQIVNDFQKGDIAEGYSVSREKKESFPLTVTSAQKNPTAFYLCASSKQGAVGYEQYFGPGTRLTVT.

V gene TRBV6-5 combines with J gene TRBJ2-5; tentative D call: TRBD1 (5 bases). Germline lookup yields CDR1 MNHEY and CDR2 SVGAGI. The V end lost 5 bases, the J end lost 2 bases, and 9 bases lay between the germline ends. The CDR3 has 13 residues. The CDR3 sequence is CASSQGLQETQYF. The DNA of the CDR3 is TGTGCCAGCAGTCAGGGCCTACAAGAGACCCAGTACTTC.

The rearrangement links TRBV10-3 to TRBJ2-7; TRBD1 agrees at 8 bases. This CDR3 has 13 residues. The trim removed 7 bases at V and 3 bases at J, leaving 5 bases unmatched. Germline CDR1 and CDR2: ENHRY and SYGVKD. DNA for the CDR3: TGTGCCATCATGGGGACAGGCGTCTACGAGCAGTACTTC. Its protein product is CAIMGTGVYEQYF.

V and J are TRBV11-2 and TRBJ2-7; 10 bases are a match to TRBD2. This CDR3 contains 14 residues. Germline V CDR1 and CDR2: SGHAT, FQNNGV. The trim removed 5 bases at V and 6 bases at J, leaving 7 bases unmatched. The CDR3 bases are TGTGCCAGCAGCCCCCAGCGGGGGGGAGGCGAGCAGTACTTC. This codes for CASSPQRGGGEQYF.

This chain connects TRBV7-6 to TRBJ2-7; 12 nucleotides match TRBD2. This CDR3 has 14 residues. V shed 3 bases and J 3 bases; nucleotides not matched to a gene: 0. Germline CDR1 SGHVS, CDR2 FNYEAQ. CDR3 protein: CASSLTSGSYEQYF. The CDR3 nucleotides read TGTGCCAGCAGCTTGACTAGCGGGAGCTACGAGCAGTACTTC.

The rearrangement links TRBV18 to TRBJ1-2; TRBD1 agrees at 9 bases. In germline, CDR1 is KGHSH, CDR2 LQKENI. The V gene end was trimmed by 3 bases and the J gene end by 7 bases; junction bases not matched to a gene: 3. The CDR3 contains 13 residues. CDR3 residues: CASSPGQGFGYTF. The CDR3 DNA reads as TGTGCCAGCTCACCGGGACAGGGATTTGGCTACACCTTC.

This chain links TRBV30 with TRBJ1-4; D gene unclear. V lost 5 bases to trimming and J lost 4 bases, with 11 bases between them. The CDR3 is made up of 13 amino acids. CDR1 and CDR2 (germline): GTSNPN, SVGIG (reference sequence). The CDR3 DNA reads TGTGCCTGGGGGCAGGACCTTAATGAAAAACTGTTTTTT. Its protein product is CAWGQDLNEKLFF.

This chain uses TRBV19 with TRBJ2-7; D remains unclear. This CDR3 contains 15 residues. Trimming pared 1 base from V and 7 bases from J, leaving 17 bases between. Germline CDR1 LNHDA, CDR2 SQIVND (reference sequence). CDR3: CASSIGPGLMGEQYF. CDR3 bases: TGTGCCAGTAGTATAGGGCCAGGCCTAATGGGGGAGCAGTACTTC. The full variable domain, with the rest looked up from reference TRBV19 and TRBJ2-7, is DGGITQSPKYLFRKEGQNVTLSCEQNLNHDAMYWYRQDPGQGLRLIYYSQIVNDFQKGDIAEGYSVSREKKESFPLTVTSAQKNPTAFYLCASSIGPGLMGEQYFGPGTRLTVT.

The V gene is TRBV21-1, the J gene TRBJ2-5; the table's D call, TRBD2, has no DNA check behind it. TRBV21-1 constitutes a pseudogene. The CDR3 covers 12 residues. CDR3: CARDRDLETQYF. The CDR3 DNA sequence: TGTGCCAGGGACCGGGACTTAGAGACCCAGTACTTC.

This chain connects TRBV7-2 to TRBJ1-6; perhaps TRBD1 as D (5 bases). This CDR3 region has 17 residues. The V end was cut by 5 bases, the J end by 7 bases, with 21 bases between. Germline CDR1 SGHTA, CDR2 FQGNSA. DNA for the CDR3: TGTGCCAGCAGCCCGGGGGTTGGAGGGCCCCTGAATTCACCCCTCCACTTT. Protein product: CASSPGVGGPLNSPLHF.

This clone was seen only a few times. The genes are TRBV28 and TRBJ1-2; TRBD1 is a possible D gene (6 bases). The CDR3 covers 15 residues. Germline V gene data show CDR1 as MDHEN and CDR2 as SYDVKM. The ends were cut back, 4 bases at V and 5 bases at J, with 17 bases in the middle. CDR3 loop: CASSSGQSKLYGYTF. DNA of the CDR3: TGTGCCAGCAGTTCCGGACAGTCGAAACTTTATGGCTACACCTTC.

V usage is TRBV7-9 and J usage is TRBJ2-1; tentative D call: TRBD2 (5 bases). Germline-derived CDR1 and CDR2 are SEHNR and FQNEAQ (reference sequence). Trimming stripped 4 bases from V and 5 bases from J, with 9 bases between. The CDR3 spans 13 residues. The CDR3 DNA reads TGTGCCAGCAGCTCAGGACTCAACAATGAGCAGTTCTTC. It yields the protein CASSSGLNNEQFF.

The rearrangement links TRBV7-8 to TRBJ2-3; tentative D call: TRBD2 (5 bases). This CDR3 is built from 16 residues. Germline loops: CDR1 SGHVS, CDR2 FQNEAQ. The V end was cut by 1 base, the J end by 1 base, with 12 bases between. The CDR3 nucleotides are TGTGCCAGCAGCTTAGACAGATTGGAGGGCACAGATACGCAGTATTTT. It is translated as CASSLDRLEGTDTQYF.

The CDR3 region is CASSLATSTDTQYF. CDR3 nucleotides: TGCGCCAGCAGCTTGGCGACTAGCACAGATACGCAGTATTTT. The V and J genes are TRBV5-1 and TRBJ2-3; D unresolved. V shed 0 bases and J shed 0 bases, with 5 bases lying between them. CDR1 is SGHRS, CDR2 YFSETQ, per germline. The CDR3 has 14 residues.

This clone came up once. The V call is TRBV7-9, the J call TRBJ1-3; TRBD1 aligns across 7 bases. Germline V gene lookup returns CDR1 SEHNR and CDR2 FQNEAQ (reference sequence). Trimming took 5 bases from V and 4 from J; bases not matched to a gene: 8. The CDR3 consists of 15 residues. The CDR3 region has the DNA TGTGCCAGCAGCCAGAGAGGGGGCCCCGGAAACACCATATATTTT. Its translation: CASSQRGGPGNTIYF.

The chain carries TRBV28 and TRBJ2-7, with a tentative D call TRBD1 (5 bases). This CDR3 comprises 13 residues. Trimming took off 1 base at V and 10 bases at J, with 14 bases between the two ends. Germline V CDR1 and CDR2: MDHEN, SYDVKM. The CDR3 spells CASSLSDSGLQYF. The CDR3 DNA follows: TGTGCCAGCAGTTTATCCGACAGTGGGCTTCAGTACTTC.

This clone is a singleton in its sample. This chain uses TRBV6-5 with TRBJ2-3; TRBD1 is a possible D gene (5 bases). Trimming shortened V by 2 bases and J by 7 bases, and 13 bases separated the two germline ends. Germline V lookup: CDR1 MNHEY, CDR2 SVGAGI. This CDR3 contains 14 residues. The CDR3 here is CASSYQGVRNTQYF. The CDR3 DNA follows: TGTGCCAGCAGTTACCAAGGGGTTAGAAATACGCAGTATTTT.

The chain recombines TRBV19 with TRBJ2-1; 12 bases are a match to TRBD2. Germline CDR1 LNHDA, CDR2 SQIVND (reference sequence). Trimming cost V 5 bases and J 7 bases; bases outside gene matches: 9. CDR3 size: 16 residues. Here the CDR3 DNA reads TGTGCCAGTAGTCCCTGGGGGACTAGCGGGCAGAATGAGCAGTTCTTC. This encodes CASSPWGTSGQNEQFF.

This clone was seen a single time. The junction shows a germline mismatch at one end, possibly a read error. The chain uses TRBV7-7 and TRBJ2-3; D may match TRBD1 or TRBD2 (5 bases each). Germline V CDR1 and CDR2: SSHAT, FNYEAQ (reference sequence). This CDR3 is 15 amino acids long. In DNA form, the CDR3 reads TGTGCTAGCAGCCCCCGGGGCCCAAGCACAGATACGCAGTATTTT. Amino acids: CASSPRGPSTDTQYF.